This record looks at one T cell receptor beta chain sequence and its context. What antigen it recognizes has not been identified. No per-base quality is available; no much larger clone lies one base away. The CDR3 runs 14 residues from the cysteine to the phenylalanine. The entry retains the CDR3 DNA only, 42 bases that are in frame from base 1. The CDR1 and CDR2 encoded by the germline V gene (reference sequence) are MNHNY and SVGAGI. The junction carries 17 bases between V and J, which are trimmed by 5 bases and 7 bases respectively. The receptor library was made with the immunoSEQ multiplex PCR assay. For the multiplex PCR, a mixture combining 60 forward primers for TCR Vbeta segments and 13 reverse primers for TCR Jbeta segments was used. A multiplex PCR assay on genomic DNA amplified the CDR3 region of rearranged TCR beta genes. The Illumina HiSeq System was used to sequence the amplified TCR beta libraries as 87-base-pair reads. The original methods were these. A later analysis counted approximately 74 million unique TCR beta chains across the 650 to 700 repertoires, and some 11 million of these chains were shared by at least two donors. Raw reads were error-corrected and collapsed into unique sequences by a nearest-neighbor algorithm in which closely related sequences were merged to remove PCR and sequencing errors. CDR3 sequences were aligned to IMGT reference sequences to assign V, D and J gene segments. Each retained sequence needed at least a six-nucleotide match to both a V gene segment and a J gene segment. Rearrangements were classified as productive when the CDR3 lacked stop codons and remained in frame with V and J, and all other rearrangements were classified as non-productive. CDR3 was defined by IMGT convention, running from the second conserved V-encoded cysteine to the conserved J-encoded phenylalanine. Sequences without an unambiguous match to a single V gene segment were excluded from the earlier analysis of about 640 of the donors. An earlier analysis of 587 of the donors classified V segments as functional when productive rearrangements were above 56.7% and as segregating when the standard deviation between donors was above 5%. To diagnose cytomegalovirus status from the catalog of TCR beta chain sequences, a statistical classification framework was built. In a later analysis, V and J genes were assigned by comparing TCR nucleotide sequences against IMGT/GENE-DB human TR gene sequences. In a later analysis, CDR3 sequences and most-parsimonious VDJ recombination scenarios were assigned using the TCRdist pipeline. In a later analysis, every TCR beta chain was defined by the combination of its CDR3 amino acid sequence and its V-gene family, and reads without a unique V-gene family were dropped. As a way to deal with suspected cross-contamination and a sequencing artifact, a later analysis dropped hundreds of nucleotide sequences that were highly shared and had low generation probability. In a later analysis, a clonal expansion index for each public chain was calculated from normalized within-repertoire ranks of inferred template counts. In a later analysis, generation probabilities were computed using a VDJ recombination model fitted to out-of-frame rearrangements, and the results were checked against IGoR. Hypergeometric tests were used in a later analysis to score TCR-TCR, TCR-HLA and TCR-CMV co-occurrence, with a repertoire-size bias correction applied to the TCR pairs. A later analysis estimated false discovery rates by permuting HLA or CMV assignments 20 times. A later analysis grouped co-occurring TCRs with DBSCAN, adding TCRdist sequence similarity when clustering within HLA-allele-positive subsets. Co-occurrence clustering excluded repertoires with fewer than 30,000 or more than 120,000 public chains, plus five with anomalous nucleotide sharing. TCRdb carries this immuneACCESS record with in-frame sequences only. Its versions omit some clonotypes, under half of them owing to an unresolved V gene in the studies checked, with the rest unexplained. That table gives V, J and clone size, and the DNA gave D and trimming. Here the sample has about 200,000 clones; about 83% occur a single time. Roughly 15% of the sample is in the top ten clones.

The data were obtained in a study of cytomegalovirus exposure and HLA in healthy donors (dated by TCRdb to the late 2010s). For the study in its entirety: An earlier analysis of approximately 640 of the donors reported 250 to 350 Gb of sequence data and roughly 100 million unique TCR beta sequences from 150 million to 200 million T cells. Approximately 310 gigabases of sequencing data and approximately 85 million unique TCR sequences were included in an early release covering about 700 HLA-typed donors. Of the roughly 410 genotyped donors, 81% were placed in the genetic ancestry cluster associated with self-reported Caucasian donors. The study aimed to test whether signatures of past pathogen exposure could be identified by cataloging public T cell receptors. The study used immunosequencing to profile the T cell repertoires of approximately 630 subjects and linked those repertoires to cytomegalovirus serostatus. In addition to the first cohort of 500 to 850 subjects, a separate validation cohort of 100 to 150 different subjects was used. High-throughput TCR immunosequencing, statistical association of individual TCRs with disease status, and machine learning were combined to predict cytomegalovirus infection status. In a later analysis, previously published TCR beta repertoires from several hundred donors were re-analyzed and high-resolution HLA genotyping was added so that TCR occurrence patterns could be studied. The later analysis used no new phenotypic data to find candidate immune exposures, relying instead on TCR beta sequences and their occurrence across donors. An earlier analysis of 587 of the donors used high-throughput TCR beta sequencing to judge whether each TCR beta V gene segment behaved as functional or pseudogenic. Donor age, sex, ethnicity and CMV serostatus were compiled alongside the repertoire data. A later genetic analysis took genome-wide SNP genotypes for about 55% of the 666 donors and used that subset as a discovery cohort. Every discovery cohort repertoire had been produced on one sequencing platform. HLA typing covered class I and class II loci at four-digit resolution. Typing coverage differed by locus: A, B, C, DRB1 and DQB1 were typed in about 629-640 donors, DQA1 in about 510, DPA1 in 600 to 610, and DPB1 in 472. Roughly five DR-DQ haplotypes were handled as single units for association and clustering, since linkage in the cohort was strong. Across 300 to 500 genotyped donors of the cohort, an average of approximately 240,000 unique TCR beta nucleotide sequences per donor were sequenced, and around 20% of those sequences were non-productive. Paper-wide results and their limitations: According to the authors, the approach could potentially be generalized to other disease states and immunological phenotypes. Because counts were too low, 15 to 20 rarely observed V segments, including chromosome 9 orphons, were excluded from the earlier analysis of some 540 of the donors. A total of about 180 TCR beta chains were listed by the study as associated with cytomegalovirus. According to a later genetic analysis, donors in an Asian-associated ancestry cluster had fewer N-insertions in productive TCRs than the roughly 660-donor mean. In a later analysis, several top co-occurrence clusters were reported to appear linked to parvovirus B19, influenza, CMV and Epstein-Barr virus. Linkage disequilibrium might explain the correlated functional status among segregating V segments, but an unknown experimental factor could not be excluded. A group of highly shared sequence variants was considered likely to be a technical artifact of the sequencing pipeline. In a later analysis, some 18,000 TCR beta sequences were associated with specific HLA alleles at a false discovery rate of 0.05. In a later analysis, most CMV-associated TCR beta chains were found to appear HLA-restricted, with HLA associations seemingly driven largely by CMV exposure. A further reported finding was that TCR beta sequences accurately predicted the HLA-A and HLA-B alleles for most subjects in the first cohort. Because HLA typing was unavailable for some donors at each locus, only the typed subset was used in association tests. In an earlier analysis of 587 of the donors, most TCR beta V segments were observed in productive rearrangements about 90% or about 30% of the time, broadly matching IMGT annotations. Cytomegalovirus status was reported to be diagnosed by the classifier with high specificity and sensitivity in both the original and validation cohorts. Presence/absence analyses assumed roughly uniform sequencing depth across donors, an assumption that may not hold. Immune exposure information for the cohort was limited to CMV serostatus. In vitro tests confirmed that a few of the cytomegalovirus-associated TCR beta chains recognize cytomegalovirus antigens. Some IMGT-functional V segments, including TRBV6-2 and TRBV6-3, could not be distinguished by the 87-base-pair reads and were therefore excluded. Compared with equally common non-associated chains, HLA-associated TCR beta chains in a later analysis were more clonally expanded and had lower generation probabilities. Only TCR beta chains were sequenced in this cohort, and the absence of alpha or paired-chain data limited detectable features. Most TCR sequences were observed very rarely across donors, whereas some public TCRs were present in many individuals. An association between a missense DCLRE1C variant and V-gene and J-gene trimming of TCR beta chains was found in a later genetic analysis and replicated in an independent cohort. When HLA alleles, especially DR and DQ, strongly co-occurred, attributing TCR associations to individual alleles was difficult. In a later analysis, the rate of TCR association differed among HLA loci, with DRB1 alleles having the most associated TCRs and HLA-C alleles having the fewest.

The cohort consisted of 650 to 700 healthy bone marrow donors. All cohort members were sampled while nominally healthy, although unrecorded immune exposures were likely present. The donor tested CMV seronegative, placing the donor among the roughly 350 seronegative members of the cohort. Every donor gave a peripheral blood sample, and the peripheral blood mononuclear cells from that sample were used for TCR beta sequencing. Genomic DNA extraction from the blood cell samples was performed with the Qiagen DNeasy Blood Extraction Kit. The source of this sequence is a man aged 40-49 years in good health and CMV-seronegative. The receptor chain draws on TRBV6-6 and TRBJ1-1, with no reliable assignment of the D segment. The source material was PBMCs. Here the CDR3 is given as CASSLLREGGEAFF. The DNA is as follows: TGTGCCAGCAGTCTCCTTAGGGAGGGTGGTGAAGCTTTCTTT.